The rows below give T cell receptor beta chains drawn from one sample of a study of T-cell memory formation after mild COVID-19. TCRdb re-analysed the 5' RACE reads in MiXCR, keeping a single row per CDR3 protein. The sample lists 450,000 to 650,000 distinct CDR3 sequences, roughly 20% occurring once. Sequencing used PBMCs or a T cell subset sorted from them (not recorded which). These TCRs come from an adult woman who had mild COVID-19 (a few samples of this study predate the infection). Cell type and time point are not known. The CDR3 runs from the conserved cysteine through the conserved F or W. Each record gives: V gene, clone size, J gene, D gene, CDR3 DNA, CDR3 protein. A D gene is named only where the DNA matches it firmly. A row's size may be missing; if present it is once, few, many or a size class.

TRBV3-1	.	TRBJ2-7	.	TGTGCCAGCAGCCAAGTAAGGCAGGCTTCCTACGAGCAGTACTTC	CASSQVRQASYEQYF
TRBV3-1	few	TRBJ1-2	.	TGTGCCAGCAGCCAAGGGTCGACAGGCTACTATGGCTACACCTTC	CASSQGSTGYYGYTF
TRBV20-1	many	TRBJ2-5	.	TGCAGTGCTAGAGATGGGGGCCCTCTCGAGACCCAGTACTTC	CSARDGGPLETQYF
TRBV7-3	few	TRBJ2-1	.	TGTGCCAGCAGCTTAACAGGGGGAAGGGAGAGGAATGAGCAGTTCTTC	CASSLTGGRERNEQFF
TRBV5-1	.	TRBJ1-1	.	TGCGCCAGCAGCTTGGGCAGCCCAATTGAAGCTTTCTTT	CASSLGSPIEAFF
TRBV7-7	few	TRBJ2-2	.	TGTGCTAGCAGCTTAGATTGGAGGAACACCGGGGAGCTGTTTTTT	CASSLDWRNTGELFF
TRBV20-1	.	TRBJ2-1	.	TGCAGTGCTAGAGGGGGGGTCTCCTACAATGAGCAGTTCTTC	CSARGGVSYNEQFF
TRBV24-1	few	TRBJ2-2	.	TGTGCCACCAGTCCGAGGTACCCGAACACCGGGGAGCTGTTTTTT	CATSPRYPNTGELFF
TRBV12-3/TRBV12-4	.	TRBJ2-7	TRBD2	TGTGCCAGCAGACTAGCGGGGACCTACGAGCAGTACTTC	CASRLAGTYEQYF
TRBV9	.	TRBJ2-7	.	TGTGCCAGCAGCGTAGGGCTAGACCCACCCTACGAGCAGTACTTC	CASSVGLDPPYEQYF
TRBV24-1	few	TRBJ2-7	TRBD1	TGTGCCACCAGTGATTTTAGGACAGGGGACGAGCAGTACTTC	CATSDFRTGDEQYF
TRBV24-1	.	TRBJ2-3	.	TGTGCCACCAGTGATTTGGGCACAGATACGCAGTATTTT	CATSDLGTDTQYF
TRBV7-3	.	TRBJ2-2	TRBD1	TGTGCCAGCAGCTCGTACCCGGGACAGGTCACCGGGGAGCTGTTTTTT	CASSSYPGQVTGELFF
TRBV12-3/TRBV12-4	few	TRBJ2-7	.	TGTGCCAGCAGGGCACAGGGCTCCTACGAGCAGTACTTC	CASRAQGSYEQYF
TRBV10-3	few	TRBJ2-7	TRBD1	TGTGCCATCAGTGAATGGACAGGGGGCTACGAGCAGTACTTC	CAISEWTGGYEQYF
TRBV20-1	.	TRBJ1-1	TRBD1	TGCAGTGCTCACAGGGGTGTAGGTTTGACTGAAGCTTTCTTT	CSAHRGVGLTEAFF
TRBV7-8	.	TRBJ2-7	.	TGTGCCAGCAGCTTATCGTCAGGGGCATTCGACTACGAGCAGTACTTC	CASSLSSGAFDYEQYF
TRBV9	.	TRBJ2-3	TRBD2	TGTGCCAGCAGCGTCTCGAGCGGGGGGGCCACAGATACGCAGTATTTT	CASSVSSGGATDTQYF
TRBV9	.	TRBJ2-2	TRBD2	TGTGCCAGCAGCGTTACCGGGACTAGCGGGAGTGTATCCCCCGGGGAGCTGTTTTTT	CASSVTGTSGSVSPGELFF
TRBV7-6	.	TRBJ2-7	TRBD2	TGTGCCAGCACCTCGCCGGGGGGCGAGCAGTACTTC	CASTSPGGEQYF
TRBV5-1	few	TRBJ2-5	TRBD2	TGCGCCAGCAACTTCGCGGGGGGTGCGGAGACCCAGTACTTC	CASNFAGGAETQYF
TRBV5-4	.	TRBJ1-2	.	TGTGCCAGCATCCTGCAGACTTCCCGCAGTCTAAGTGGCTACACCTTC	CASILQTSRSLSGYTF
TRBV10-3	few	TRBJ2-1	TRBD2	TGTGCCATCAGCACCGGACTAGCGGGAAGCAATGAGCAGTTCTTC	CAISTGLAGSNEQFF
TRBV11-2	few	TRBJ2-4	.	TGTGCCAGCAGCTTAGAACATCCGGCGTGGGCCAAAAACATTCAGTACTTC	CASSLEHPAWAKNIQYF
TRBV29-1	.	TRBJ2-3	TRBD2	TGCAGCGTTGAGTGGCGGGAGGGTGGAGATACGCAGTATTTT	CSVEWREGGDTQYF
TRBV25-1	.	TRBJ2-5	.	TGTGCCAGCAATGCAGGGTGGGGGCCGGGAGAGACCCAGTACTTC	CASNAGWGPGETQYF
TRBV6-2/TRBV6-3	few	TRBJ2-3	.	TGTGCCAGCAGTTACTTATTCCCCCCGCAGGGAGATACGCAGTATTTT	CASSYLFPPQGDTQYF
TRBV7-6	.	TRBJ1-1	TRBD1	TGTGCCAGCAGCATCGGGACAGCGAACACTGAAGCTTTCTTT	CASSIGTANTEAFF
TRBV30	.	TRBJ2-2	.	TGTGCCTGGAGTTCCGGAGGCCTAGTAGCCGGGGAGCTGTTTTTT	CAWSSGGLVAGELFF
TRBV2	.	TRBJ2-3	.	TGTGCCAGCACCCGAGAGGGAACTAGCACAGATACGCAGTATTTT	CASTREGTSTDTQYF
TRBV30	.	TRBJ1-4	.	TGTGCCTGGAGTCGAGGCGGGTTGGGTGAAAAACTGTTTTTT	CAWSRGGLGEKLFF
TRBV24-1	.	TRBJ2-2	TRBD1	TGTGCCACCAGTGACCAGACAGGGATTGGGCCCGGGGAGCTGTTTTTT	CATSDQTGIGPGELFF
TRBV12-3/TRBV12-4	.	TRBJ2-2	TRBD1	TGTGCCAGCAGTCCCCAGGACAGGGTCACCGGGGAGCTGTTTTTT	CASSPQDRVTGELFF
TRBV3-1	.	TRBJ1-1	TRBD1	TGTGCCAGCAGGCACAGGGGTGGGACTGAAGCTTTCTTT	CASRHRGGTEAFF
TRBV5-6	.	TRBJ2-7	TRBD2	TGTGCCAGCAGCTTGTCTAGCGGGAGGACCGAGCAGTACTTC	CASSLSSGRTEQYF
TRBV21-1	.	TRBJ2-7	.	TGTGCCAGCAGCAAGGGCAGGGACTACTACGAGCAGTACTTC	CASSKGRDYYEQYF
TRBV23-1	.	TRBJ1-1	.	TGCGCCAGCAGACCAGGGGCCGGACTCAGGGCTTTCTTT	CASRPGAGLRAFF
TRBV24-1	.	TRBJ1-1	.	TGTGCCACCAGTGGCCGAGGGTTAGTGACTGAAGCTTTCTTT	CATSGRGLVTEAFF
TRBV21-1	few	TRBJ2-3	.	TGTGCCAGCAGCAAAGTCTCGTTAGAACACACAGATACGCAGTATTTT	CASSKVSLEHTDTQYF
TRBV20-1	.	TRBJ2-1	.	TGCAGTGCTAGAGGAGGCGGGGGCTACTCCAATGAGCAGTTCTTC	CSARGGGGYSNEQFF
TRBV20-1	many	TRBJ2-1	TRBD2	TGCAGTGCTAGCGAGGGACTAGCTAGGGAGCAGTTCTTC	CSASEGLAREQFF
TRBV20-1	.	TRBJ2-5	.	TGCAGTGCTAACCTAAACAGGCAAGAGACCCAGTACTTC	CSANLNRQETQYF
TRBV7-2	.	TRBJ2-3	.	TGTGCCAGCAGCCGCCGTCTAGCGACCACAGATACGCAGTATTTT	CASSRRLATTDTQYF
TRBV7-6	.	TRBJ1-1	TRBD1	TGTGCCAGCAGCTTGGGACAGTGGGCTCTTGAAGCTTTCTTT	CASSLGQWALEAFF
TRBV12-3/TRBV12-4	.	TRBJ2-3	TRBD2	TGTGCCAGCACCAGGGAGGGTGTCGCAGATACGCAGTATTTT	CASTREGVADTQYF
TRBV7-9	few	TRBJ1-2	.	TGTGCCAGCAGCTTATCCCTTTATGGCTACACCTTC	CASSLSLYGYTF
TRBV5-5	.	TRBJ2-1	TRBD1	TGTGCCAGCAGCTTGGGAATGGGACAGGGGTACAATGAGCAGTTCTTC	CASSLGMGQGYNEQFF
TRBV5-1	few	TRBJ2-6	.	TGCGCCAGCAGCGTCACGGGGGGCGCTTCCTCTGGGGCCAACGTCCTGACTTTC	CASSVTGGASSGANVLTF
TRBV7-9	few	TRBJ1-1	TRBD1	TGTGCCAGCAGCTTAAGTGTACAGGGGACTGAAGCTTTCTTT	CASSLSVQGTEAFF
TRBV2	few	TRBJ1-4	.	TGTGCCAGCAGTGGCGGAGTTGGTAATGAAAAACTGTTTTTT	CASSGGVGNEKLFF
TRBV7-8	.	TRBJ2-4	TRBD2	TGTGCCAGCAGCTTGGGGCGGGAGCGTAGTCTAGGAAACATTCAGTACTTC	CASSLGRERSLGNIQYF
TRBV9	few	TRBJ2-1	.	TGTGCCAGCAGCGTAGCCGACAGGTACAATGAGCAGTTCTTC	CASSVADRYNEQFF
TRBV7-3	many	TRBJ2-1	.	TGTGCCAGCAGCCAACAAGGACTAACGTCCTACAATGAGCAGTTCTTC	CASSQQGLTSYNEQFF
TRBV5-1	.	TRBJ2-7	TRBD1	TGCGCCAGCAGCTTGGGGGACAGGCGCTCCTACGAGCAGTACTTC	CASSLGDRRSYEQYF
TRBV4-1	few	TRBJ2-7	.	TGCGCCAGCAGCCAAGATGGCGAGCAGTACTTC	CASSQDGEQYF